The T cell receptor (beta chain) under discussion was sequenced for a study of OX40 agonist ivuxolimab in advanced cancers. CDR1 and CDR2 from the germline V gene are SGHRS and YFSETQ. V lost 1 base and J 5 bases, leaving 6 bases between the germline ends. The CDR3 contains 13 residues. The assay was immunoSEQ multiplex PCR, and TCRdb's table has in-frame clones only and misses some. This sample has under 25,000 clones, with roughly 82% found just once. The clonotype originates from an adult with an advanced solid tumor such as melanoma, head and neck, liver or kidney cancer. The chain recombines TRBV5-1 with TRBJ2-2; D not resolved. The sample here was CD4+ or CD8+ T cells sorted from blood, taken in a trial of the OX40 agonist ivuxolimab. CDR3 sequence reads: CASSLIVTGELFF. CDR3 sequence (DNA): TGCGCCAGCAGCTTGATAGTTACCGGGGAGCTGTTTTTT.